The 26 T cell receptor beta chains given below trace back to one sample, sequenced in a study of blood T cell repertoires in COVID-19. Profiled with immunoSEQ multiplex PCR; TCRdb holds only in-frame clones, not every one. The sample holds 200,000 to 250,000 clones; 83% are singletons and the top ten take roughly 5%. Sequencing input: PBMCs or T cells enriched from blood (not recorded which). The receptors stem from a woman in her 50s who had been exposed to COVID-19.

V is TRBV7-8 and J is TRBJ1-1; 7 bases align to TRBD1. The germline V gene has CDR1 SGHVS and CDR2 FQNEAQ. Trimming at V came to 4 bases and at J to 5 bases, leaving 1 base not matched to a gene. The CDR3 is 12 amino acids. In DNA form, the CDR3 reads TGTGCCAGCAGCTGGGGACAGACTGAAGCTTTCTTT. Protein sequence: CASSWGQTEAFF.

A few counts support this clone. The chain employs TRBV9 and TRBJ2-7; 12 bases line up with TRBD2. CDR1 is SGDLS, CDR2 YYNGEE, per germline. The CDR3 runs to 17 residues. The junction had 6 bases not matched to a gene; V was cut back by 0 bases and J by 2 bases. The chain's CDR3 is CASSVGASGGVPYEQYF. CDR3 bases: TGTGCCAGCAGCGTAGGGGCTAGCGGGGGGGTTCCCTACGAGCAGTACTTC. Looking up the rest from reference TRBV9 and TRBJ2-7 gives the full variable domain: DSGVTQTPKHLITATGQRVTLRCSPRSGDLSVYWYQQSLDQGLQFLIQYYNGEERAKGNILERFSAQQFPDLHSELNLSSLELGDSALYFCASSVGASGGVPYEQYFGPGTRLTVT.

The chain is built from TRBV21-1 and TRBJ2-1; no DNA check was done on the table's D call, TRBD2. TRBV21-1 is recorded as a pseudogene. This CDR3 is built from 19 residues. The CDR3 bases are TGTGCCAGCAGCAAAGCATATAGGGGGAAGCGGGGGTTCTACAATGAGCAGTTCTTC. As protein: CASSKAYRGKRGFYNEQFF.

The J gene is TRBJ2-2, the V gene TRBV7-8; possible D gene TRBD2, 5 bases. V was cut by 5 bases and J by 4 bases, with 20 bases left in between. The CDR3 consists of 17 residues. Germline V gene sequence: CDR1 SGHVS, CDR2 FQNEAQ. The CDR3 is CASSAVSGNYGTGELFF. As DNA, the CDR3 is TGTGCCAGCAGCGCCGTGTCGGGGAATTATGGCACCGGGGAGCTGTTTTTT.

The CDR3 is CASSLHGGSYEQYF. The CDR3 DNA sequence: TGTGCCAGCAGCTTACACGGAGGCTCCTACGAGCAGTACTTC. V is TRBV7-9 and J is TRBJ2-7, with D possibly matching TRBD2 (5 bases). Trimming pared 2 bases from V and 0 bases from J, leaving 8 bases between. This CDR3 region has 14 residues. CDR1 and CDR2 from the germline V gene are SEHNR and FQNEAQ (reference sequence). The complete variable domain, with remaining parts taken from reference TRBV7-9 and TRBJ2-7, reads DTGVSQNPRHKITKRGQNVTFRCDPISEHNRLYWYRQTLGQGPEFLTYFQNEAQLEKSRLLSDRFSAERPKGSFSTLEIQRTEQGDSAMYLCASSLHGGSYEQYFGPGTRLTVT.

The chain combines TRBV2 with TRBJ2-1; the match to TRBD2 covers 9 bases. Unmatched junction bases numbered 4, after V lost 6 bases and J lost 1 base. Germline V gives CDR1 SNHLY, CDR2 FYNNEI. The CDR3 runs 15 residues. In DNA, the CDR3 is TGTGCCAGCAGGCCAACTAGCGGGTCCTACAATGAGCAGTTCTTC. The encoded protein is CASRPTSGSYNEQFF.

The gene calls are TRBV6-5 and TRBJ1-1; maybe TRBD1 (6 bases). CDR3 length: 13 residues. With 7 bases removed from V and 1 base from J, the gap between germline ends came to 10 bases. CDR1 is MNHEY, CDR2 SVGAGI, per germline. The CDR3 bases are TGTGCCAGCACCCGGACAGAGAACACTGAAGCTTTCTTT. Translated, it gives CASTRTENTEAFF.

The gene calls are TRBV10-3 and TRBJ1-2; D may be TRBD1 (6 bases). The V end lost 4 bases, the J end lost 5 bases, and 11 bases lay between the germline ends. Germline lookup yields CDR1 ENHRY and CDR2 SYGVKD. CDR3 length equals 13 residues. The CDR3 DNA follows: TGTGCCATCAGTGCCGGGACACGATATGGCTACACCTTC. The encoded protein is CAISAGTRYGYTF.

The table lists this clone with a few counts. V usage is TRBV24-1 and J usage is TRBJ1-5; possible D gene TRBD1, 6 bases. Trimming stripped 5 bases from V and 5 bases from J, with 21 bases between. Germline V gives CDR1 KGHDR, CDR2 SFDVKD. The CDR3 contains 17 residues. The CDR3, as DNA: TGTGCCACCAGTGGGAGGGGGGGCAGGGGCCCTTATCAGCCCCAGCATTTT. Protein sequence: CATSGRGGRGPYQPQHF.

The chain uses TRBV7-8 and TRBJ1-1, with unresolved D. The CDR3 runs to 15 residues. V was cut by 3 bases and J by 0 bases, with 11 bases left in between. CDR1 and CDR2 from the germline V gene are SGHVS and FQNEAQ. The CDR3 loop is CASSFPRSVNTEAFF. CDR3 DNA: TGTGCCAGCAGCTTCCCGAGGAGTGTGAACACTGAAGCTTTCTTT.

Here the CDR3 DNA reads TGTGCCAGTAGTATAGGTTGGACAGTTAACTATGGCTACACCTTC. This sequence encodes CASSIGWTVNYGYTF. The chain uses TRBV19 and TRBJ1-2, with D possibly TRBD1 on 6 matching bases. Trimming pared 1 base from V and 1 base from J, leaving 10 bases between. This CDR3 region has 15 residues. Germline V gives CDR1 LNHDA, CDR2 SQIVND (reference sequence).

The CDR3 nucleotides read TGTGCCAGCTCACCCCTAGGTGGCTCGACAGATACGCAGTATTTT. Translation gives CASSPLGGSTDTQYF. The V call is TRBV18, the J call TRBJ2-3; the D is unclear. Germline V gene lookup returns CDR1 KGHSH and CDR2 LQKENI. The V gene lost 3 bases and the J gene lost 3 bases, with 13 bases spanning the gap. The CDR3 consists of 15 residues.

The V gene is TRBV12-3 or TRBV12-4, the J gene TRBJ1-1; D is undetermined. Trimming left V 4 bases short and J 0 bases short, with 6 bases between. The CDR3 is made up of 13 amino acids. The CDR3 DNA is TGTGCCAGCAGTTCTACCCTGAACACTGAAGCTTTCTTT. It codes for CASSSTLNTEAFF.

This clone has just a few counts. This chain uses TRBV2 with TRBJ2-1; the match to TRBD2 covers 8 bases. With 7 bases clipped from V and 6 bases from J, the junction kept 11 bases outside the gene matches. CDR3 length: 15 amino acids. Germline V gives CDR1 SNHLY, CDR2 FYNNEI. The CDR3 DNA sequence: TGTGCCAGCACGGTCCGAGCGGGGGAGACCAATGAGCAGTTCTTC. It encodes CASTVRAGETNEQFF.

The chain combines TRBV19 with TRBJ2-2; 9 bases fit TRBD1. V was pared by 5 bases and J by 7 bases, with 8 bases of the junction left unmatched. In germline, CDR1 is LNHDA, CDR2 SQIVND (reference sequence). There are 15 residues in the CDR3. The CDR3 bases are TGTGCCAGTAGTTCTACAGGGGGCGCGTACGGGGAGCTGTTTTTT. It translates to CASSSTGGAYGELFF.

This chain joins TRBV7-9 and TRBJ1-1; D is ambiguous. The CDR3 runs 13 residues. V dropped 3 bases and J dropped 1 base, with 6 bases sitting between them. From germline, CDR1 is SEHNR and CDR2 FQNEAQ (reference sequence). CDR3 in amino acids: CASSFEGNTEAFF. The CDR3 nucleotides are TGTGCCAGCAGCTTTGAGGGGAACACTGAAGCTTTCTTT.

The V gene is TRBV29-1, the J gene TRBJ2-7, with 9 bases aligning to TRBD1. Germline V CDR1 and CDR2: SQVTM, ANQGSEA. The V and J ends lost 3 bases and 0 bases, in that order; junction bases with no gene match: 3. This CDR3 has 14 residues. The CDR3 nucleotides read TGCAGCGTTGAGGAGGACAGGGGCTCCTACGAGCAGTACTTC. Encoded protein: CSVEEDRGSYEQYF.

The table lists this clone with a count of one. The rearrangement joins TRBV29-1 to TRBJ1-4, with 7 bases matching TRBD1. From germline, CDR1 is SQVTM and CDR2 ANQGSEA. V trimming: 5 bases; J trimming: 7 bases; junction bases outside the gene matches: 7. The CDR3 is made up of 13 amino acids. CDR3 bases: TGCAGCGTTTCCGACAGGGTGGGTGAAAAACTGTTTTTT. Protein: CSVSDRVGEKLFF.

This chain connects TRBV30 to TRBJ1-2, with TRBD1 identical over 7 bases. The CDR3 is 13 residues long. Germline values: CDR1 GTSNPN, CDR2 SVGIG (reference sequence). V trimming: 2 bases; J trimming: 8 bases; junction bases outside the gene matches: 8. The CDR3 coding sequence is TGTGCCTGGAGTAGACAGGGAGGAGGCGGCTACACCTTC. Its protein product is CAWSRQGGGGYTF. The whole variable domain, filled in from reference TRBV30 and TRBJ1-2, reads SQTIHQWPATLVQPVGSPLSLECTVEGTSNPNLYWYRQAAGRGLQLLFYSVGIGQISSEVPQNLSASRPQDRQFILSSKKLLLSDSGFYLCAWSRQGGGGYTFGSGTRLTVV.

This clone was observed a few times. The chain links TRBV5-4 to TRBJ2-7; D is possibly TRBD2 (6 bases). The length of the CDR3 is 15 residues. V shed 4 bases and J shed 6 bases, with 20 bases lying between them. Germline CDR1 SGHNT, CDR2 YYREEE (reference sequence). The chain's CDR3 is CASSDRAGPLPEQYF. The CDR3 nucleotides are TGTGCCAGCAGCGATAGGGCGGGACCCCTCCCCGAGCAGTACTTC.

The chain uses TRBV9 and TRBJ1-2, with TRBD1 identical over 7 bases. Trimming cost V 5 bases and J 3 bases; bases outside gene matches: 7. The germline CDR1 and CDR2 sequences are SGDLS and YYNGEE. CDR3 length: 14 residues. CDR3 sequence reads: CASSDSGGYYGYTF. The CDR3 DNA reads as TGTGCCAGCAGTGATTCAGGGGGATACTATGGCTACACCTTC.

This chain links TRBV12-3 or TRBV12-4 with TRBJ1-2, with a tentative D call TRBD1 (5 bases). The CDR3 loop spans 13 amino acids. Trimming removed 7 bases at V and 3 bases at J, with 12 bases between. CDR3 in amino acids: CASKKGNYYGYTF. The CDR3 coding sequence is TGTGCCAGCAAGAAGGGGAATTACTATGGCTACACCTTC.

This clone has only a few counts. The chain carries TRBV10-3 and TRBJ2-1; a weak D match, TRBD1 (5 bases). V was shortened by 8 bases and J by 4 bases, with 12 bases between the two germline ends. There are 13 residues in the CDR3. CDR1 and CDR2 (germline): ENHRY, SYGVKD. The CDR3 DNA follows: TGTGCCATCGGCACTCAGGGATACAATGAGCAGTTCTTC. Amino acid sequence: CAIGTQGYNEQFF.

This chain links TRBV18 with TRBJ1-2, with D unclear. CDR3 length: 16 amino acids. In germline, CDR1 is KGHSH, CDR2 LQKENI. Trimming left V 4 bases short and J 1 base short, with 16 bases between. This CDR3 is CASSLYLKNHNYGYTF. The CDR3 DNA reads TGTGCCAGCTCACTCTACCTGAAAAACCATAACTATGGCTACACCTTC.

The chain uses TRBV6-5 and TRBJ2-3; 8 nucleotides match TRBD2. J lost 9 bases, V lost 0 bases, and 2 bases had no gene match. The CDR3 runs to 13 residues. Germline values: CDR1 MNHEY, CDR2 SVGAGI. The DNA of the CDR3 is TGTGCCAGCAGTTACTCAACTAGCGGAACGCAGTATTTT. Its protein product is CASSYSTSGTQYF.

The chain is built from TRBV28 and TRBJ1-4; 9 positions agree with TRBD1. Germline V gene sequence: CDR1 MDHEN, CDR2 SYDVKM. This CDR3 has 14 amino acids. The V segment lost 6 bases and the J segment 7 bases; nucleotides outside the gene matches: 6. As DNA, the CDR3 is TGTGCCAGCAGCCTGGGACAGGGAGGTGAAAAACTGTTTTTT. Translation gives CASSLGQGGEKLFF. Using reference TRBV28 and TRBJ1-4 for the parts outside the CDR3, the full variable domain is DVKVTQSSRYLVKRTGEKVFLECVQDMDHENMFWYRQDPGLGLRLIYFSYDVKMKEKGDIPEGYSVSREKKERFSLILESASTNQTSMYLCASSLGQGGEKLFFGSGTQLSVL.